This entry lists 27 T cell receptor beta chains sequenced from one sample in a study of Ad26.COV2.S vaccination and SARS-CoV-2 variants. Documented treatment: some 20 received Ad26.COV2.S at low or high dose, single or two shots; several received placebo; per-sample allocation not given. The samples were gathered on day 63 after the first injection of vaccine or placebo. The assay was immunoSEQ multiplex PCR, and TCRdb's table has in-frame clones only and misses some. The sample lists roughly 350,000 clones; around 89% were seen once. The source was peripheral blood, collected in a trial of Ad26.COV2.S vaccine versus placebo. These receptors all stem from a person aged 18-60 years who received the Ad26.COV2.S COVID-19 vaccine or a placebo.

V gene TRBV30 combines with J gene TRBJ1-1; no firm D call. Per germline, CDR1 GTSNPN and CDR2 SVGIG (reference sequence). CDR3 length: 11 residues. The V end was cut by 2 bases, the J end by 8 bases, with 9 bases between. CDR3 DNA: TGTGCCTGGAGTAAGGTGGAGGAAGCTTTCTTT. Its translation is CAWSKVEEAFF. The whole variable domain, filled in from reference TRBV30 and TRBJ1-1, reads SQTIHQWPATLVQPVGSPLSLECTVEGTSNPNLYWYRQAAGRGLQLLFYSVGIGQISSEVPQNLSASRPQDRQFILSSKKLLLSDSGFYLCAWSKVEEAFFGQGTRLTVV.

This sequence joins TRBV15 and TRBJ1-2; D is possibly TRBD1 (5 bases). From germline, CDR1 is LNHNV and CDR2 YYDKDF (reference sequence). This CDR3 comprises 14 residues. Trimming took off 1 base at V and 8 bases at J, with 14 bases between the two ends. The CDR3 DNA sequence: TGTGCCACCAGCAGAGGGGCAGGGTCGGGAGGCTACACCTTC. It specifies CATSRGAGSGGYTF.

The rearrangement uses TRBV19 and TRBJ1-5; D remains unclear. Germline CDR1 LNHDA, CDR2 SQIVND (reference sequence). The CDR3 is 15 amino acids. The V and J ends lost 3 bases and 0 bases respectively, with 9 bases between them. DNA for the CDR3: TGTGCCAGTAGTATGCCGGCCAGTAGCAATCAGCCCCAGCATTTT. The encoded protein is CASSMPASSNQPQHF.

V and J are TRBV7-9 and TRBJ1-2; D may be TRBD1 (5 bases). The germline gives CDR1 SEHNR, CDR2 FQNEAQ (reference sequence). V lost 5 bases and J lost 4, with 11 bases in between. CDR3 length: 13 residues. The CDR3 here is CASSEGHFYGYTF. CDR3 in DNA: TGTGCCAGCAGCGAAGGACACTTCTATGGCTACACCTTC.

DNA for the CDR3: TGCGCCAGCAGCTTGGTAGCGGGAGGGGGCAATGAGCAGTTCTTC. It translates to CASSLVAGGGNEQFF. V and J are TRBV5-1 and TRBJ2-1, with 11 bases identical to TRBD2. This CDR3 contains 15 residues. Germline loops: CDR1 SGHRS, CDR2 YFSETQ. The trim removed 0 bases at V and 6 bases at J, leaving 2 bases unmatched.

J is TRBJ1-1 and V is TRBV6-5; D remains ambiguous. Germline loops: CDR1 MNHEY, CDR2 SVGAGI. CDR3 length equals 15 residues. The V gene lost 0 bases and the J gene lost 5 bases, with 13 bases spanning the gap. In DNA form, the CDR3 reads TGTGCCAGCAGTTACTCGAAGATCGGCGGGACTGAAGCTTTCTTT. Encoded protein: CASSYSKIGGTEAFF.

The chain employs TRBV7-9 and TRBJ2-1, with D unresolved. This CDR3 has 14 residues. The V end lost 5 bases, the J end lost 4 bases, and 12 bases lay between the germline ends. In germline, CDR1 is SEHNR, CDR2 FQNEAQ (reference sequence). This CDR3 is CASSPHPQYNEQFF. The CDR3 bases are TGTGCCAGCAGCCCCCATCCGCAGTACAATGAGCAGTTCTTC.

This clone was seen a handful of times. The CDR3 here is CASSEGPSGSTDTQYF. DNA for the CDR3: TGTGCCAGCAGTGAAGGGCCGAGCGGGAGCACAGATACGCAGTATTTT. The V and J genes are TRBV6-1 and TRBJ2-3; tentatively, D is TRBD2 (6 bases). CDR3 length: 16 residues. Germline lookup yields CDR1 MNHNS and CDR2 SASEGT. The V end was cut by 1 base, the J end by 0 bases, with 11 bases between.

The J gene is TRBJ2-3, the V gene TRBV7-8; the D gene is possibly TRBD2 (6 bases). The CDR3 is 14 amino acids. V was clipped by 2 bases and J by 9 bases, with 15 bases between them. CDR1 is SGHVS, CDR2 FQNEAQ, per germline. CDR3 sequence (DNA): TGTGCCAGCAGCTTAATGGGAAGTAGCGGCACGCAGTATTTT. Translated, it gives CASSLMGSSGTQYF.

The genes are TRBV9 and TRBJ2-5; TRBD2 is a possible D gene (5 bases). With 3 bases removed from V and 1 base from J, the gap between germline ends came to 16 bases. Germline V gene sequence: CDR1 SGDLS, CDR2 YYNGEE. There are 16 residues in the CDR3. CDR3 sequence: CASSAPTGRAQETQYF. CDR3 coding DNA: TGTGCCAGCAGCGCCCCAACCGGGCGGGCCCAAGAGACCCAGTACTTC.

This clone occurred once. CDR3 DNA: TGTGCCAGCAGTGAAGAAGGCGGGAGGGCCGGGGAGACCCAGTACTTC. Translating gives CASSEEGGRAGETQYF. The chain combines TRBV6-1 with TRBJ2-5, with 9 bases fitting TRBD2. The CDR3 loop spans 16 amino acids. Germline CDR1 is MNHNS and CDR2 is SASEGT. V trimming: 1 base; J trimming: 5 bases; junction bases outside the gene matches: 8.

This chain links TRBV30 with TRBJ2-3; 12 bases align to TRBD2. Germline values: CDR1 GTSNPN, CDR2 SVGIG (reference sequence). The CDR3 runs 15 residues. The V segment lost 0 bases and the J segment 5 bases; nucleotides outside the gene matches: 3. CDR3 coding DNA: TGTGCCTGGAGTGTTCGACTAGCGGGAGTAGATACGCAGTATTTT. Protein product: CAWSVRLAGVDTQYF. Based on the CDR3 plus reference TRBV30 and TRBJ2-3, the full variable domain is SQTIHQWPATLVQPVGSPLSLECTVEGTSNPNLYWYRQAAGRGLQLLFYSVGIGQISSEVPQNLSASRPQDRQFILSSKKLLLSDSGFYLCAWSVRLAGVDTQYFGPGTRLTVL.

This chain joins TRBV11-1 and TRBJ2-7; a weak D match, TRBD1 (6 bases). CDR3 length: 14 residues. V was cut by 4 bases and J by 4 bases, with 14 bases left in between. The germline gives CDR1 SGHAT, CDR2 FQDESV (reference sequence). The CDR3 bases are TGTGCCAGCAGCTACGCCCCGAGGGGGTACGAGCAGTACTTC. It encodes CASSYAPRGYEQYF.

The chain combines TRBV2 with TRBJ1-2, with a tentative D call TRBD1 (5 bases). The germline V and J ends were trimmed by 2 bases and 5 bases, with 12 bases remaining between them. The CDR3 runs to 14 residues. The germline gives CDR1 SNHLY, CDR2 FYNNEI. CDR3 sequence reads: CASSETGTGYGYTF. In DNA, the CDR3 is TGTGCCAGCAGTGAAACCGGGACTGGATATGGCTACACCTTC. The full variable domain, rest sourced from reference TRBV2 and TRBJ1-2, is EPEVTQTPSHQVTQMGQEVILRCVPISNHLYFYWYRQILGQKVEFLVSFYNNEISEKSEIFDDQFSVERPDGSNFTLKIRSTKLEDSAMYFCASSETGTGYGYTFGSGTRLTVV.

V is TRBV9 and J is TRBJ2-7; D remains unclear. The germline V gene encodes CDR1 SGDLS and CDR2 YYNGEE. CDR3 length equals 13 residues. Between the trimmed V and J ends, which lost 4 bases and 5 bases, there was a span of 13 bases. The CDR3 DNA follows: TGTGCCAGCAGCTTACGAGTGGGCCACGAGCAGTACTTC. Translation: CASSLRVGHEQYF.

The V gene is TRBV4-2, the J gene TRBJ1-2; 7 bases are shared with TRBD1. The CDR3 consists of 15 residues. V gave up 5 bases and J gave up 2 bases; unmatched junction bases: 8. Germline loops: CDR1 LGHNA, CDR2 YNFKEQ. The chain's CDR3 is CASSDEGAPNYGYTF. The CDR3 coding sequence is TGTGCCAGCAGCGACGAGGGGGCCCCAAACTATGGCTACACCTTC.

V and J are TRBV12-3 or TRBV12-4 and TRBJ1-5; D not certain. The CDR3 consists of 13 residues. V lost 7 bases, J lost 0 bases, and 7 bases lay in between. The chain's CDR3 is CASTKHSNQPQHF. In DNA form, the CDR3 reads TGTGCCAGCACGAAACATAGCAATCAGCCCCAGCATTTT.

The table lists this clone with a count of one. V gene TRBV7-3 combines with J gene TRBJ1-5; 10 nucleotides agree with TRBD1. The CDR3 has 18 residues. J gave up 2 bases and V 4 bases, and 11 bases lay outside the gene matches. The germline CDR1 and CDR2 sequences are SGHTA and FQGTGA. The CDR3 spells CASSSKMRTGGGNQPQHF. The CDR3 DNA reads as TGTGCCAGCAGCTCGAAGATGCGGACAGGGGGTGGCAATCAGCCCCAGCATTTT.

This chain joins TRBV7-8 and TRBJ2-3; no reliable D call. In germline, CDR1 is SGHVS, CDR2 FQNEAQ. V lost 5 bases and J 5 bases, leaving 20 bases between the germline ends. CDR3 length equals 16 residues. The CDR3 protein is CASSPRTASDEDTQYF. CDR3 in DNA: TGTGCCAGCAGCCCCAGGACGGCCAGTGATGAAGATACGCAGTATTTT.

The J gene is TRBJ2-1, the V gene TRBV6-2 or TRBV6-3; 8 positions agree with TRBD2. J gave up 4 bases and V 5 bases, and 16 bases lay outside the gene matches. Germline lookup yields CDR1 MNHEY and CDR2 SVGEGT. The CDR3 extends over 18 amino acids. The CDR3 DNA reads TGTGCCAGCAGTCCCCAGGGTAGGGCTAGCGGGCGGTACAATGAGCAGTTCTTC. This encodes CASSPQGRASGRYNEQFF.

The V and J genes are TRBV2 and TRBJ1-1; D may be TRBD1 (6 bases). Germline loops: CDR1 SNHLY, CDR2 FYNNEI. Trimming removed 1 base from V and 4 bases from J, with 13 bases in between. This CDR3 has 15 amino acids. CDR3 DNA sequence: TGTGCCAGCAGTGAAGGGGGGGCGGTAATCACTGAAGCTTTCTTT. Protein sequence: CASSEGGAVITEAFF.

This rearrangement joins TRBV5-1 to TRBJ2-7; 7 bases are shared with TRBD1. This CDR3 region has 15 residues. Germline trimming cut 4 bases from V and 2 bases from J; bases unmatched to any gene: 9. Germline loops: CDR1 SGHRS, CDR2 YFSETQ. The CDR3 is CASSADRPNPYEQYF. In DNA form, the CDR3 reads TGCGCCAGCAGCGCGGACAGGCCGAATCCCTACGAGCAGTACTTC.

In this sample, this clone turned up a few times. The V gene is TRBV7-9, the J gene TRBJ2-2; a possible D gene is TRBD1 (6 bases). V was cut by 4 bases and J by 1 base, with 13 bases left in between. CDR1 is SEHNR, CDR2 FQNEAQ, per germline (reference sequence). The CDR3 has 16 residues. The CDR3 region is CASSSPYRVNTGELFF. The CDR3 nucleotides read TGTGCCAGCAGCTCCCCTTACAGGGTGAACACCGGGGAGCTGTTTTTT. The full variable domain, completed using reference TRBV7-9 and TRBJ2-2, is DTGVSQNPRHKITKRGQNVTFRCDPISEHNRLYWYRQTLGQGPEFLTYFQNEAQLEKSRLLSDRFSAERPKGSFSTLEIQRTEQGDSAMYLCASSSPYRVNTGELFFGEGSRLTVL.

This clone was seen once. The rearrangement uses TRBV14 and TRBJ2-7; the D is unclear. CDR1 is SGHDN and CDR2 is FVKESK in the germline V gene. This CDR3 contains 12 residues. The V gene lost 5 bases and the J gene lost 11 bases, with 16 bases spanning the gap. The CDR3 sequence is CASSSSLGREYF. For the CDR3, the DNA is TGTGCCAGCAGCTCTTCACTCGGGCGAGAGTACTTC.

The gene calls are TRBV19 and TRBJ2-7, with D hard to call. This CDR3 has 14 residues. The V end lost 5 bases, the J end lost 10 bases, and 21 bases lay between the germline ends. Germline loops: CDR1 LNHDA, CDR2 SQIVND (reference sequence). CDR3 sequence: CASSPPGHTSPQYF. The CDR3 DNA reads TGTGCCAGTAGTCCTCCAGGCCACACCTCTCCCCAGTACTTC.

This clone came up a few times. This chain connects TRBV11-3 to TRBJ2-7; 8 nucleotides agree with TRBD1. The trim removed 5 bases at V and 1 base at J, leaving 4 bases unmatched. The CDR3 is 14 residues long. Germline CDR1 is SGHNT and CDR2 is YENEEA. CDR3 sequence: CASSLRTGSYEQYF. In nucleotides, the CDR3 is TGTGCCAGCAGCCTTAGGACAGGGTCCTACGAGCAGTACTTC.

This chain uses TRBV5-4 with TRBJ2-4; TRBD1 matches 10 bases. Trimming at V came to 4 bases and at J to 7 bases, leaving 8 bases not matched to a gene. The germline CDR1 and CDR2 sequences are SGHNT and YYREEE (reference sequence). The CDR3 extends over 15 amino acids. DNA for the CDR3: TGTGCCAGCAGCCTGGACCTGGACAGGGGGAACATTCAGTACTTC. Protein product: CASSLDLDRGNIQYF.